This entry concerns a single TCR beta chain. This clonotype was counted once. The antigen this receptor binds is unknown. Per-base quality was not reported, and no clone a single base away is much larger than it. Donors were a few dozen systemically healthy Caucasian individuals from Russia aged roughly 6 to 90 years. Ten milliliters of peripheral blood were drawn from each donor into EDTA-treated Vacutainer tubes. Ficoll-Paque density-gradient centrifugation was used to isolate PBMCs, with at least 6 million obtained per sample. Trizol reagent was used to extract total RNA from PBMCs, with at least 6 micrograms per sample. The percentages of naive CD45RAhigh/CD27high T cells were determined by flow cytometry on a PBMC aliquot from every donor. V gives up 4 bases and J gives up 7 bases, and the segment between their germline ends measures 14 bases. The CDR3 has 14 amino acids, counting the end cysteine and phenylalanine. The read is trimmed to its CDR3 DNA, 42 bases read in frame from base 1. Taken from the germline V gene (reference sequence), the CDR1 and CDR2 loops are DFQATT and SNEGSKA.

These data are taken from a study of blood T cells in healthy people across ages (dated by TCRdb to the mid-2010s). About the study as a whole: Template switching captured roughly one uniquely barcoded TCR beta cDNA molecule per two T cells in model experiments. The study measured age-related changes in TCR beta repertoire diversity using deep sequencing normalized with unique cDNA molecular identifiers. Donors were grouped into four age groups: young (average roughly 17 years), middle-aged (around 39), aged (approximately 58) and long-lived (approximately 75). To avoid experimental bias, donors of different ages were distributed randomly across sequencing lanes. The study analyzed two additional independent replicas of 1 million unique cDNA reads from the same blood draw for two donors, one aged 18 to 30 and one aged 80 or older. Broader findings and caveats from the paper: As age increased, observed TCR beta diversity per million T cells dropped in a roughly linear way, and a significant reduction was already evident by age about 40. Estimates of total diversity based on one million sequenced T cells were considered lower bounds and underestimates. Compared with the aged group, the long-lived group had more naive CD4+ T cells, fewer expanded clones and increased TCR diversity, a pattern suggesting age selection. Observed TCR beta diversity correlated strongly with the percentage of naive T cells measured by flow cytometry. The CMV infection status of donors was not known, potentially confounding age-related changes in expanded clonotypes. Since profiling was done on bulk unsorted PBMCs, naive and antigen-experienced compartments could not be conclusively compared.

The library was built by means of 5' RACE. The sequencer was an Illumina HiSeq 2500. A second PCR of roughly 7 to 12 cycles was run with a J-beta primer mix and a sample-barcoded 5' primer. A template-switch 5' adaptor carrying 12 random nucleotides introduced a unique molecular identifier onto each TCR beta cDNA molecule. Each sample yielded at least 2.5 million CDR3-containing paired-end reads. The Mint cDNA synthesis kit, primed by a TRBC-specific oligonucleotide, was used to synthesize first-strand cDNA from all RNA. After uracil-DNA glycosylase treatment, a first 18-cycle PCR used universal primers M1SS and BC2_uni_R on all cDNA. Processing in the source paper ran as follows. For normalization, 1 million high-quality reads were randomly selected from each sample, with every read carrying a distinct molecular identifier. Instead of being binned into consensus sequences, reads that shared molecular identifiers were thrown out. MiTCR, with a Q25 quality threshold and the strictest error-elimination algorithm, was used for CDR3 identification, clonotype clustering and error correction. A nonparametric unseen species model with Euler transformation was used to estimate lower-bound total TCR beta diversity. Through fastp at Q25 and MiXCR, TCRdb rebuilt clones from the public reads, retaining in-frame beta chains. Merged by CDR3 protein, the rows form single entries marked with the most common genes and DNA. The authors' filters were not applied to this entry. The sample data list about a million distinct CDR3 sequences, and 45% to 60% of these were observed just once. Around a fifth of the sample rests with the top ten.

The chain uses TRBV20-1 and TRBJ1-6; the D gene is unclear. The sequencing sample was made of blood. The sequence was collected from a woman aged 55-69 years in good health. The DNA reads TGCAGTGCTATCCTTGGGCCAACCAATTCACCCCTCCACTTT. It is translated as CSAILGPTNSPLHF.